These 18 T cell receptor beta chains were all obtained from the same sample, sequenced in a study of regulatory T cells in long-lasting Graves disease (dated by TCRdb to the early 2020s). The method behind the library was multiplex PCR. Sequencer: Illumina HiSeq 4000. To build TCR beta libraries, CDR3 regions were amplified by Arm-PCR using iRepertoire HTBI primers. TCRdb reprocessed the public reads (quality trimming at Q25 with fastp, clone calling with MiXCR) and kept in-frame beta chains. Rows matching on CDR3 protein sequence are summarized as one entry with the most common DNA and genes. The sample has about 430,000 distinct CDR3 sequences on record, under 25% of them singletons. The ten largest clonotypes hold 13% to 15% of the sample. The meaning of the sample's time point label: persistent/refractory GD, antithyroid drugs over 5 years with positive TRAb. RNA was extracted from PBMCs in TRIzol for both TCR sequencing and RNA sequencing.

Material: peripheral blood mononuclear cells (PBMCs), obtained when the disease was refractory, from a patient treated with antithyroid drugs. The receptors were sampled from a female donor with Graves disease.

The chain employs TRBV13 and TRBJ1-2; the D is unclear. The V gene's germline CDR1 is PRHDT and CDR2 FYEKMQ (reference sequence). This CDR3 comprises 13 residues. V was trimmed by 1 base and J by 7 bases, leaving 10 bases between them. The CDR3 nucleotides read TGTGCCAGCAGCTTAGTTGCTGGGCTTGGCTACACCTTC. Its protein product is CASSLVAGLGYTF.

This chain uses TRBV27 with TRBJ2-3; 7 bases match TRBD2. In germline, CDR1 is MNHEY, CDR2 SMNVEV (reference sequence). V lost 10 bases, J lost 1 base, and 5 bases stayed unmatched. This CDR3 is built from 13 residues. The CDR3 spells CATKRGRTDTQYF. CDR3 coding DNA: TGTGCCACAAAGCGGGGTCGCACAGATACGCAGTATTTT.

This clonotype was observed at least ten times. The chain combines TRBV5-1 with TRBJ1-1, with 8 positions matching TRBD1. From germline, CDR1 is SGHRS and CDR2 YFSETQ. This CDR3 spans 14 amino acids. V shed 4 bases and J 0 bases; nucleotides not matched to a gene: 2. The CDR3 nucleotides are TGCGCCAGCAGCGTGGACAGGGTGAACACTGAAGCTTTCTTT. As protein: CASSVDRVNTEAFF.

This clonotype was seen a few times. The chain uses TRBV7-2 and TRBJ2-7; TRBD2 agrees at 9 bases. CDR1 and CDR2 (germline): SGHTA, FQGNSA. The CDR3 loop spans 17 amino acids. With 5 bases clipped from V and 2 bases from J, the junction kept 13 bases outside the gene matches. CDR3 residues: CASSPALRWTSAYEQYF. The DNA for the CDR3 is TGTGCCAGCAGCCCAGCGCTCCGGTGGACTAGCGCCTACGAGCAGTACTTC.

A few counts support this clonotype. This sequence joins TRBV11-2 and TRBJ2-5; D unresolved. The germline gives CDR1 SGHAT, CDR2 FQNNGV. V was pared by 5 bases and J by 1 base, with 11 bases between. The length of the CDR3 is 14 residues. As DNA, the CDR3 is TGTGCCAGCAGCCCCCGACCGTTCCAAGAGACCCAGTACTTC. This encodes CASSPRPFQETQYF.

This clonotype was seen many times. CDR3 in amino acids: CASSHPSGSGSIETQYF. The CDR3 DNA sequence: TGTGCCAGCAGCCATCCTTCTGGTAGCGGGAGTATAGAGACCCAGTACTTC. V and J are TRBV28 and TRBJ2-5; 9 bases match TRBD2. V gave up 6 bases and J gave up 4 bases; unmatched junction bases: 15. Germline V gives CDR1 MDHEN, CDR2 SYDVKM. The CDR3 is 17 amino acids. Filled out from reference TRBV28 and TRBJ2-5, the complete variable domain reads DVKVTQSSRYLVKRTGEKVFLECVQDMDHENMFWYRQDPGLGLRLIYFSYDVKMKEKGDIPEGYSVSREKKERFSLILESASTNQTSMYLCASSHPSGSGSIETQYFGPGTRLLVL.

The chain has TRBV2 and TRBJ2-5; D possibly uses TRBD1 or TRBD2 (5 bases each). This CDR3 region has 12 residues. V lost 10 bases, J lost 5 bases, and 14 bases lay in between. CDR1 is SNHLY, CDR2 FYNNEI, per germline. This CDR3 reads CATTGWEETQYF. The CDR3 region has the DNA TGTGCCACCACAGGTTGGGAGGAGACCCAGTACTTC. Drawing the rest from reference TRBV2 and TRBJ2-5, the complete variable domain is EPEVTQTPSHQVTQMGQEVILRCVPISNHLYFYWYRQILGQKVEFLVSFYNNEISEKSEIFDDQFSVERPDGSNFTLKIRSTKLEDSAMYFCATTGWEETQYFGPGTRLLVL.

The sample holds many counts of this clonotype. This sequence joins TRBV2 and TRBJ1-1; a possible D gene is TRBD1 (5 bases). Germline-derived CDR1 and CDR2 are SNHLY and FYNNEI. V shed 6 bases and J shed 4 bases, with 15 bases lying between them. The CDR3 sequence is 14 residues long. The CDR3 region is CASRPRGGTTEAFF. The CDR3 DNA reads as TGTGCCAGCAGGCCCCGCGGGGGGACCACTGAAGCTTTCTTT.

Points on this clonotype: This could be a read error, since a much larger clone is one nucleotide away. The rearrangement links TRBV12-5 to TRBJ2-1; TRBD2 matches 11 bases. V lost 5 bases and J lost 7; bases outside the gene matches: 7. The CDR3 covers 15 residues. The germline gives CDR1 LGHNT, CDR2 FRNRAP. In DNA form, the CDR3 reads TGTGCTAGTGGTGTGGGGCTAGCGGGAGGAAATGAGCAGTTCTTC. Its translation is CASGVGLAGGNEQFF.

This clonotype was recorded many times. The chain recombines TRBV28 with TRBJ1-2; the D is unclear. The CDR3 totals 14 residues. V was trimmed by 5 bases and J by 4 bases, leaving 14 bases between them. Germline V gene data show CDR1 as MDHEN and CDR2 as SYDVKM. CDR3 sequence reads: CASSLNSGTYGYTF. The CDR3, as DNA: TGTGCCAGCAGTCTTAACAGCGGAACCTATGGCTACACCTTC.

This chain connects TRBV27 to TRBJ2-6; D not certain. The V end was cut by 5 bases, the J end by 2 bases, with 10 bases between. CDR1 is MNHEY and CDR2 is SMNVEV in the germline V gene (reference sequence). There are 15 residues in the CDR3. The CDR3 nucleotides read TGTGCCAGCAGTCTTCTTCTAGCTGGGGCCAACGTCCTGACTTTC. Translation gives CASSLLLAGANVLTF.

V and J are TRBV6-1 and TRBJ1-6; D uncertain. Looked up from germline, CDR1 is MNHNS and CDR2 is SASEGT. V was trimmed by 3 bases and J by 3 bases, leaving 6 bases between them. The CDR3 totals 14 residues. The CDR3 spells CASSEAGYNSPLHF. The DNA for the CDR3 is TGTGCCAGCAGTGAGGCAGGCTATAATTCACCCCTCCACTTT.

This clonotype was seen many times. V gene TRBV12-3 or TRBV12-4 combines with J gene TRBJ2-2, with TRBD2 identical over 12 bases. CDR3 length: 17 residues. The V segment lost 3 bases and the J segment 6 bases; nucleotides outside the gene matches: 8. The CDR3 DNA sequence: TGTGCCAGCAGTTTCCGGACTAGCGGGATTGGGGCCGGGGAGCTGTTTTTT. Translated: CASSFRTSGIGAGELFF.

Notes on this clonotype: The junction differs from germline at one of its ends, possibly a read error. The chain links TRBV6-1 to TRBJ2-7, with D maybe TRBD1 (5 bases). The CDR3 is 15 amino acids. Germline V CDR1 and CDR2: MNHNS, SASEGT. The DNA of the CDR3 is TGTGCCAGCAGTCCTTACCAGGGCCTGGGCTACGAGCGGTACTTC. Amino acid sequence: CASSPYQGLGYERYF.

This clonotype was counted a few times. This sequence joins TRBV29-1 and TRBJ1-2; no reliable D call. Looked up from germline, CDR1 is SQVTM and CDR2 is ANQGSEA. The CDR3 is 10 amino acids. Trimming stripped 6 bases from V and 3 bases from J, with 5 bases between. This CDR3 reads CSVLDYGYTF. The CDR3 region has the DNA TGCAGCGTGCTGGACTATGGCTACACCTTC. Looking up the rest from reference TRBV29-1 and TRBJ1-2 gives the full variable domain: SAVISQKPSRDICQRGTSLTIQCQVDSQVTMMFWYRQQPGQSLTLIATANQGSEATYESGFVIDKFPISRPNLTFSTLTVSNMSPEDSSIYLCSVLDYGYTFGSGTRLTVV.

This clonotype turned up a few times. The rearrangement uses TRBV29-1 and TRBJ2-2, with a tentative D call TRBD2 (5 bases). This CDR3 is built from 14 residues. Germline lookup yields CDR1 SQVTM and CDR2 ANQGSEA. V lost 6 bases, J lost 6 bases, and 17 bases lay in between. The CDR3 sequence is CSVELTEGAGELFF. The CDR3, as DNA: TGCAGCGTCGAATTGACCGAGGGCGCCGGGGAGCTGTTTTTT.

This clonotype was observed at least ten times. The rearrangement uses TRBV2 and TRBJ2-6; no clear D gene. Trimming took 7 bases from V and 0 from J, leaving 7 bases between them. The CDR3 totals 14 residues. The germline V gene encodes CDR1 SNHLY and CDR2 FYNNEI. CDR3 in amino acids: CASTFVSGANVLTF. The DNA of the CDR3 is TGTGCCAGCACCTTCGTCTCTGGGGCCAACGTCCTGACTTTC.

This clonotype was counted between two and nine times. This CDR3 reads CASSRERSGSWTQYF. DNA of the CDR3: TGTGCCAGCAGTCGCGAGAGGAGCGGTTCATGGACCCAGTACTTC. The chain is built from TRBV5-6 and TRBJ2-5; a weak D match, TRBD2 (5 bases). Trimming removed 5 bases from V and 7 bases from J, with 21 bases in between. The CDR3 contains 15 residues. Germline V lookup: CDR1 SGHDT, CDR2 YYEEEE.